Described below is a single T cell receptor (beta chain) sequence and its context. The antigen is unknown. The sample comes from a study of CD4 T cell repertoires in COVID-19. The germline CDR1 and CDR2 sequences are GTSNPN and SVGIG (reference sequence). The length of the CDR3 is 13 residues. V was pared by 7 bases and J by 1 base, with 13 bases between. Study-wide results and limits: In SARS-CoV and/or HKU1 spike cultures, between about 6 and 25% of SARS-CoV-2 clonotypes reappeared. Two or all three memory subsets shared several highly expanded SARS-CoV-2-reactive clonotypes.

Measured with immunoSEQ multiplex PCR; TCRdb has only the in-frame clones, and not every one. This table has some 80,000 clones, 83% appearing once. These patients had recovered from COVID-19 ranging mild to severe. These memory T cells were uncultured and sequenced directly after ex vivo isolation. The sequence came from a human donor who had COVID-19. V usage is TRBV30 and J usage is TRBJ1-1; maybe TRBD1 (6 bases). The sequenced sample was CD4+ T cells from peripheral blood, obtained after recovery from COVID-19. This CDR3 reads CAYQRGANTEAFF. The CDR3 DNA sequence: TGTGCCTATCAGCGGGGGGCGAACACTGAAGCTTTCTTT.